This T cell receptor beta chain is drawn from a study of control samples from healthy donors and cancer patients. There are 16 residues in the CDR3. The germline gives CDR1 KGHDR, CDR2 SFDVKD. Trimming at V came to 3 bases and at J to 9 bases, leaving 9 bases not matched to a gene. TCRdb's copy holds only in-frame clones and misses some; the assay was immunoSEQ multiplex PCR. The sample lists roughly 20,000 clones; roughly 80% were seen once. The TCR was taken from a man of 80 years or more with head and neck cancer. The genes are TRBV24-1 and TRBJ2-1, with 11 bases identical to TRBD2. Sequencing used PBMCs. As DNA, the CDR3 is TGTGCCACCAGTGATCCAGCTAGCGGGGGGATCGGTGAGCAGTTCTTC. It translates to CATSDPASGGIGEQFF.